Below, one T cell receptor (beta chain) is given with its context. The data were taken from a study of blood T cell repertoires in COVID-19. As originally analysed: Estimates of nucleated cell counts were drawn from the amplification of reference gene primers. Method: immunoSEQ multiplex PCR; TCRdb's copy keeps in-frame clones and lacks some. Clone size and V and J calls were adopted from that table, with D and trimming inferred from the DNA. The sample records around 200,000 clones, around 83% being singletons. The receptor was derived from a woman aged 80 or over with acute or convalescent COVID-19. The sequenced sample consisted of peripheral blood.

The CDR3 bases are TGTGCCAGCAGCGTACAAGGGGATCGAGGTTCACCCCTCCACTTT. It yields the protein CASSVQGDRGSPLHF. The V and J genes are TRBV9 and TRBJ1-6; D might be TRBD1 (5 bases). This CDR3 is built from 15 residues. V was trimmed by 1 base and J by 9 bases, leaving 14 bases between them. CDR1 SGDLS and CDR2 YYNGEE come from the germline V gene.